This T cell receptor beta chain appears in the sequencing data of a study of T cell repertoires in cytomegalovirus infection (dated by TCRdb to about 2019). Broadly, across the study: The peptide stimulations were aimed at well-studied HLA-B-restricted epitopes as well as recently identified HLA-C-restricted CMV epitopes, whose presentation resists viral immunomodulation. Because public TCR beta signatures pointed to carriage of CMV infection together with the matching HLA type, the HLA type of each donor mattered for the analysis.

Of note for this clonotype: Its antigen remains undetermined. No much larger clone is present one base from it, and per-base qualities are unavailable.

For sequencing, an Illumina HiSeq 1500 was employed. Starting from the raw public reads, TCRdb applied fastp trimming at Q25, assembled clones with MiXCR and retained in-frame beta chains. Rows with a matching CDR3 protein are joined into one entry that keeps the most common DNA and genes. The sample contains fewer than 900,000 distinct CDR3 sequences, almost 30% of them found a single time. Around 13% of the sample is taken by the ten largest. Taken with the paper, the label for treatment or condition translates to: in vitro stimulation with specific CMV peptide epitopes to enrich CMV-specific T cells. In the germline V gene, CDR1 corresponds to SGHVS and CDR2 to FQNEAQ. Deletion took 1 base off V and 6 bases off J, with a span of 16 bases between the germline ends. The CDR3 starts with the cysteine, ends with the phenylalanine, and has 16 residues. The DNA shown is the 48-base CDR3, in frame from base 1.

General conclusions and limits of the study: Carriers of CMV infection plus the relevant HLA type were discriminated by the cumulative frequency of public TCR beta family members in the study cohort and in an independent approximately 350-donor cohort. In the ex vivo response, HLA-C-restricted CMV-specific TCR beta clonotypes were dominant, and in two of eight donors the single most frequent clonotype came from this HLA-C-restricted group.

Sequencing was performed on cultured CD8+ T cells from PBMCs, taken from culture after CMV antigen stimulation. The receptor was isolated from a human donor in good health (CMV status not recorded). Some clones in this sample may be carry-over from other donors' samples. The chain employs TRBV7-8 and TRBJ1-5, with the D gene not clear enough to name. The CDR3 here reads CASSLEVRTTSQPQHF. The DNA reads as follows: TGTGCCAGCAGCTTAGAGGTCCGGACGACAAGTCAGCCCCAGCATTTT. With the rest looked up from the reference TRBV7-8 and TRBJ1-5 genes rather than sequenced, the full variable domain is GAGVSQSPRYKVAKRGQDVALRCDPISGHVSLFWYQQALGQGPEFLTYFQNEAQLDKSGLPSDRFFAERPEGSVSTLKIQRTQQEDSAVYLCASSLEVRTTSQPQHFGDGTRLSIL.